These 8 T cell receptor beta chains were sequenced from one sample in a study of shared clonotypes between healthy human individuals. Sequencing used immunoSEQ multiplex PCR; TCRdb keeps in-frame clones, though not all of them. Of about 2,500,000 clones listed, about 92% are singletons. The sample was naive CD4+ T cells sorted from blood. Subset described: CD45RA+ positively selected. The source is a man aged 18 to 30 in good health.

The chain recombines TRBV7-2 with TRBJ1-2; D perhaps matches TRBD1 (6 bases). Germline CDR1 and CDR2: SGHTA and FQGNSA. The CDR3 is 15 residues long. The germline V and J ends were trimmed by 3 bases and 6 bases, with 17 bases remaining between them. The CDR3 protein is CASSLGQGPLDGYTF. CDR3 DNA sequence: TGTGCCAGCAGCTTGGGTCAGGGGCCATTAGATGGCTACACCTTC. Using reference TRBV7-2 and TRBJ1-2 for the parts outside the CDR3, the full variable domain is GAGVSQSPSNKVTEKGKDVELRCDPISGHTALYWYRQSLGQGLEFLIYFQGNSAPDKSGLPSDRFSAERTGGSVSTLTIQRTQQEDSAVYLCASSLGQGPLDGYTFGSGTRLTVV.

The V call is TRBV18, the J call TRBJ2-3, with TRBD1 matching 8 bases. V trimming: 3 bases; J trimming: 1 base; junction bases outside the gene matches: 15. The CDR3 totals 19 residues. Germline CDR1 reads KGHSH; CDR2 reads LQKENI. CDR3 in amino acids: CASSPLTTTGGQGTDTQYF. The CDR3, as DNA: TGTGCCAGCTCACCTCTAACCACAACAGGGGGGCAGGGCACAGATACGCAGTATTTT.

The genes are TRBV30 and TRBJ1-5; D call uncertain. The V and J ends lost 8 bases and 2 bases respectively, with 10 bases between them. This CDR3 has 12 amino acids. Per the germline V gene, CDR1 is GTSNPN and CDR2 is SVGIG (reference sequence). In nucleotides, the CDR3 is TGTGCCATGAGGTCTGGCAATCAGCCCCAGCATTTT. Its translation is CAMRSGNQPQHF.

The genes are TRBV19 and TRBJ2-3, with TRBD1 matching 7 bases. The V gene end was trimmed by 5 bases and the J gene end by 0 bases; junction bases not matched to a gene: 5. Germline CDR1 and CDR2: LNHDA and SQIVND (reference sequence). The CDR3 is 15 amino acids. The DNA of the CDR3 is TGTGCCAGTAGTCCGGACAGGTATAGCACAGATACGCAGTATTTT. It encodes CASSPDRYSTDTQYF.

The chain couples TRBV7-2 to TRBJ1-2; 7 bases align to TRBD1. This CDR3 is built from 17 residues. The J segment lost 6 bases and the V segment lost 5 bases, leaving 18 bases of the junction unmatched. Germline CDR1 reads SGHTA; CDR2 reads FQGNSA. CDR3 nucleotides: TGTGCCAGCAGCCCAGTCGGGGTGGGGACGACAGGGAATGGCTACACCTTC. It translates to CASSPVGVGTTGNGYTF.

With regard to this clone: Within the sample, other DNA sequences also encode this same CDR3. The J gene is TRBJ2-7, the V gene TRBV18; 7 bases are shared with TRBD1. Germline values: CDR1 KGHSH, CDR2 LQKENI. The CDR3 runs to 13 residues. Losses at the gene ends were 2 bases for V and 4 bases for J; bases not matched to a gene: 2. CDR3 loop: CASSPGTDYEQYF. The CDR3, as DNA: TGTGCCAGCTCACCAGGGACAGATTACGAGCAGTACTTC.

About this clone itself: Other DNA sequences in the same sample also yield this CDR3. The gene calls are TRBV7-6 and TRBJ2-2; TRBD1 might be the D (7 bases). Trimming removed 1 base at V and 4 bases at J, with 10 bases between. Germline V CDR1 and CDR2: SGHVS, FNYEAQ. This CDR3 contains 15 residues. CDR3 in amino acids: CASSLGQGGTGELFF. CDR3 coding DNA: TGTGCCAGCAGCTTAGGGCAGGGGGGCACCGGGGAGCTGTTTTTT.

This chain uses TRBV11-2 with TRBJ2-7, with D possibly called TRBD1 or TRBD2 (5 bases each). The CDR3 runs to 16 residues. V lost 7 bases to trimming and J lost 1 base, with 20 bases between them. Germline CDR1 SGHAT, CDR2 FQNNGV. Written as DNA, the CDR3 is TGTGCCAGCAACTCCTATCGGGACGGGATTTCCTACGAGCAGTACTTC. It yields the protein CASNSYRDGISYEQYF.